This TCR beta chain appears in the sequencing data of a study of T cells expressing NK-cell markers. Background on the study: The authors sequenced eight donors, of whom seven were HCMV-seropositive and one was seronegative. General study results and limits: The study found these clonotypes also leading the CD3+CD56-NKG2C+ fraction in a few donors. Whether expanded NKG2C+ T cell clones were HCMV-specific remained unclear.

Template switching by 5'RACE with UMIs generated the TCR beta cDNA. TCRdb reworked the 5' RACE reads into one entry per CDR3 protein, no DNA. The sample is made up of about 400,000 distinct CDR3 sequences, and the top ten hold 9.5% to 12% of it. The CDR3 is 15 residues long. In germline, CDR1 is SGHAT, CDR2 FQNNGV. Details on this clonotype: Its antigen is as yet unknown.

The sequencing input was blood T cells: a sorted CD56 or NKG2C T cell subset, CD4+ or CD8+ T cells, or bulk PBMC T cells (not recorded which). V usage is TRBV11-2 and J usage is TRBJ2-7; TCRdb outputs TRBD2, but without DNA this stays unchecked. The sequence was collected from a woman between 50 and 59 years old in good health. The CDR3 reads CASSKQTSGKGEQYF.